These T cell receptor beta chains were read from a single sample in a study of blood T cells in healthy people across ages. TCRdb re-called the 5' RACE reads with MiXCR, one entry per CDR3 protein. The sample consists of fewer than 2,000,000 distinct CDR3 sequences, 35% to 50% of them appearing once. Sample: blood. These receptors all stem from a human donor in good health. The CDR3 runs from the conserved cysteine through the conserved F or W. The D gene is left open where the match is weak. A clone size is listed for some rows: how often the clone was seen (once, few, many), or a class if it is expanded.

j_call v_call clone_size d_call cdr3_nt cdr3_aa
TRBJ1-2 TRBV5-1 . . TGCGCCAGCAGCTTGATGACAGCCTCCAATAGGGGCTACACCTTC CASSLMTASNRGYTF
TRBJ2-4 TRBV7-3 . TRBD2 TGTGCCAGCAGCCCACTAGCGGGGACCCTACTCAATGAGCAGTACTTC CASSPLAGTLLNEQYF
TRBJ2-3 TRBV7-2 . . TGTGCCAGCAGCCCCCTCATTGTGGGGGCGATCACAGATACGCAGTATTTT CASSPLIVGAITDTQYF
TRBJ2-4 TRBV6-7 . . TGTGCGCGGGTGGCAGCCAAGCCCGCCAAAAACATTCAGTACTTC CARVAAKPAKNIQYF
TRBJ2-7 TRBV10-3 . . TGTGCCATCAGAAAACCCGGGACGGAAACCTACGAGCAGTACTTC CAIRKPGTETYEQYF
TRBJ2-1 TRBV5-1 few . TGCGCCAGCAGCTTGAGACAGGATGGGGACAATGAGCAGTTCTTC CASSLRQDGDNEQFF
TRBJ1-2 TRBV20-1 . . TGCAGTGCTAGATATGTTGGCCGAAATTATAATGGCTACACCTTC CSARYVGRNYNGYTF
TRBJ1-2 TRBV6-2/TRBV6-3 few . TGTGCCAGCAGTTCCACCGAGACAGCCCCGAATGGCAACACCTTC CASSSTETAPNGNTF
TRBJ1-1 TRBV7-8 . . TGTGCCAGCAGCATCGGGGGTTCGGCTTTCTTT CASSIGGSAFF
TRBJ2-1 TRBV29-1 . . TGCAGCGTTTCCCGGATGACAGATTACAATGAGCCGTTCTTC CSVSRMTDYNEPFF
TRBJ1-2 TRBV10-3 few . TGTGCCATCAGAGACACAGGGTTGGGGGGCTACACCTTC CAIRDTGLGGYTF
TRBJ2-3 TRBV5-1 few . TGCGCCAGCAGTAGTTACGACGGGAAAGATACGCAGTATTTT CASSSYDGKDTQYF
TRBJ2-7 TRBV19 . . TGTGCCAGTAGTATCGGGGATAACTCCTACGAGCAGTACTTC CASSIGDNSYEQYF
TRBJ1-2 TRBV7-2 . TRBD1 TGCGCCAGCAGCTTAGTAGGGACAGGGGGTGACTACACCTTC CASSLVGTGGDYTF
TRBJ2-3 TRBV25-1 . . TGTGCCAGCCCATTATTGAGGGAGGTCCTCCCAGATACGCAGTATTTT CASPLLREVLPDTQYF
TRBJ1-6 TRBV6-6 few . TGTGCCAGCAGTTACTCGGTCTTGACTAATTCACCCCTCCACTTT CASSYSVLTNSPLHF
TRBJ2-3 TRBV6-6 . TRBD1 TGTGCCAGCAGTTACCCCAGGGTGGGACAGTACACGGATACGCAGTATTTT CASSYPRVGQYTDTQYF
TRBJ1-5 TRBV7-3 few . TGTGCCAGCAGCTCCCCAAGGGCCGGGGGGAGAGGGGTTCAGCCCCAGCATTTT CASSSPRAGGRGVQPQHF
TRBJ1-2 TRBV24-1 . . TGTGCCACCAGTGACCTGGGGACTTCCTATGGCTACACCTTC CATSDLGTSYGYTF
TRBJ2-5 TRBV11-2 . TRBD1 TGTGCCAGCAGCTTAGGGAACAGGGGGAGGCAAGAGACCCAGTACTTC CASSLGNRGRQETQYF
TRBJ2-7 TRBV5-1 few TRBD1 TGCGCCAGCAGCGGGGGACAGGCATCCTACGAGCAGTACTTC CASSGGQASYEQYF
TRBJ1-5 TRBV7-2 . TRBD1 TGTGCCAGCAGCTTCGGCACAGGGGCTAGCAATCAGCCCCAGCATTTT CASSFGTGASNQPQHF
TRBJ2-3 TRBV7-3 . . TGTGCCAGCAGTAAAGGGACGGAGCCGGATACGCAGTATTTT CASSKGTEPDTQYF
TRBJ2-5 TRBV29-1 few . TGCAGCGTTGGCTCCCCGGGGGGCGCGGAGACCCAGTACTTC CSVGSPGGAETQYF
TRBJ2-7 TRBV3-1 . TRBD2 TGTGCCAGGCGTAGCGCGGGGGAGTCCTACGGGCAGTACTTC CARRSAGESYGQYF
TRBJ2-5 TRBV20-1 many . TGCAGTGCTAAGTGGGCTAACCTAGAGACCCAGTACTTC CSAKWANLETQYF
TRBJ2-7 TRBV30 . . TGTGCCTGGAACTGGGCCGGTGCTAGCTCCTACGAGCAGTACTTC CAWNWAGASSYEQYF
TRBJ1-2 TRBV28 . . TGTGCCAGCAACCTCAACTCCGGGACTCGCTATGGCTACACCTTC CASNLNSGTRYGYTF
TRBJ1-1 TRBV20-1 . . TGCAGTGCCAAAGGACCCCTAAGGAACACTGAAGCTTTCTTT CSAKGPLRNTEAFF
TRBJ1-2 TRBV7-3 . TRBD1 TGTGCCAGCAGCCCCACGGGACAGCCCACAGGGGATGGCTACACCTTC CASSPTGQPTGDGYTF
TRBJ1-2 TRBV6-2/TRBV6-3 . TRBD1 TGTGCCAGCGGGCGAATTAAGGGACAGATCTATGGCTACACCTTC CASGRIKGQIYGYTF
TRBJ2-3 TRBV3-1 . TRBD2 TGTGCCAGCAGCCAACCAGCAAGCGGGGGGGGAGATACGCAGTATTTT CASSQPASGGGDTQYF
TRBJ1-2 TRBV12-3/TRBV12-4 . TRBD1 TGTGCCAGCAGTCCTGACAGGGAGGGGGCCTATGGCTACACCTTC CASSPDREGAYGYTF